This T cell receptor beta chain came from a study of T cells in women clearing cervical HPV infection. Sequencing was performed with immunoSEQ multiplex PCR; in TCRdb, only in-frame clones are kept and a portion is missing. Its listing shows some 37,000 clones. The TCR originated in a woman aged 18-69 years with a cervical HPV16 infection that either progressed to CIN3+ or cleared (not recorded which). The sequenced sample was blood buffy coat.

The CDR3 reads CASILWGQGFAALHF. The DNA read from the CDR3 is TGTGCCAGCATCCTATGGGGACAGGGGTTCGCGGCC. The V and J genes are TRBV7-9 and TRBJ1-6; 10 positions match TRBD1. The read ends 3 residues shy of where the CDR3 ends; the end is completed using the germline J gene. CDR3 size: 15 residues. The germline V gene encodes CDR1 SEHNR and CDR2 FQNEAQ (reference sequence). The full variable domain, in which reference TRBV7-9 and TRBJ1-6 provide the parts outside the CDR3, is DTGVSQNPRHKITKRGQNVTFRCDPISEHNRLYWYRQTLGQGPEFLTYFQNEAQLEKSRLLSDRFSAERPKGSFSTLEIQRTEQGDSAMYLCASILWGQGFAALHFGNGTRLTVT.